This T cell receptor (beta chain) was identified during a study of cytomegalovirus exposure and HLA in healthy donors. Study-wide results and caveats: Another analysis was done later, and it associated more than 15,000 TCR beta sequences with HLA alleles at 0.05 false discovery rate.

In regard to this clone: Its antigen is unknown.

The PCR contained 60 Vbeta and 13 Jbeta primers. Clones were read by immunoSEQ multiplex PCR, and TCRdb kept only the in-frame ones, dropping some. Of over 150,000 clones listed, about 82% are singletons. Per the germline V gene, CDR1 is SQVTM and CDR2 is ANQGSEA. The junction had 5 bases not matched to a gene; V was cut back by 6 bases and J by 2 bases. CDR3 length: 13 amino acids. This receptor was taken from a male donor in good health and CMV-seronegative. The V and J genes are TRBV29-1 and TRBJ2-5, with 8 nucleotides matching TRBD1. The sample was PBMCs. CDR3 in amino acids: CSVEQGGQETQYF. The CDR3 region has the DNA TGCAGCGTAGAACAGGGGGGTCAAGAGACCCAGTACTTC.